The rows below give T cell receptor beta chains drawn from one sample of a study of T-cell reconstitution after alpha-beta-depleted transplantation in children. From the PCR reads, TCRdb called clonotypes with MiXCR, one entry per CDR3 protein. The sample has about 580,000 distinct CDR3 sequences, roughly 24% seen once. Source: PBMCs, mostly from graft donor cells, taken 360 days after TCRalphabeta/CD19-depleted stem cell transplant. The receptors shown here come from a boy younger than two who had a stem cell transplant for acute myeloid leukemia, so the T cells may come from the graft donor. Both conserved end residues are part of each CDR3. Each record gives: D gene, clone size, V gene, J gene, CDR3 DNA, CDR3 protein. A D gene is named only where the DNA matches it firmly. Size values are once, few and many counts, or a class for expanded clones, and some rows have none.

D: TRBD2; size: once; V: TRBV15; J: TRBJ2-1; DNA: TGTGCCTCAAGAGGCGGGGGGCCAAGCTCCTACAATGAGCAGTTCTTC; CDR3: CASRGGGPSSYNEQFF
D: -; size: few; V: TRBV7-9; J: TRBJ2-1; DNA: TGTGCCAGCAGCTTAGACGGCCTTCAGGGGCTGTTCTTC; CDR3: CASSLDGLQGLFF
D: -; size: many; V: TRBV6-5; J: TRBJ2-7; DNA: TGTGCCAGCGGACTTTTCTACGAGCAGTACTTC; CDR3: CASGLFYEQYF
D: -; size: few; V: TRBV19; J: TRBJ1-2; DNA: TGTGCCAGTAGTACTCGACACCGCGCGAACACCTTC; CDR3: CASSTRHRANTF
D: -; size: -; V: TRBV27; J: TRBJ2-7; DNA: TGTGCCAGCAGTTTAAGGGGCAGGGAGAAGGGCTACGAGCAGTACTTC; CDR3: CASSLRGREKGYEQYF
D: -; size: -; V: TRBV6-1; J: TRBJ1-3; DNA: TGTGCCAGCAGTGGGACCCACTCTGGAAACACCATATATTTT; CDR3: CASSGTHSGNTIYF
D: -; size: many; V: TRBV29-1; J: TRBJ2-5; DNA: TGCAGCCGCTCTGGGGGGGCGGGAGAGACCCAGTACTTC; CDR3: CSRSGGAGETQYF
D: TRBD1; size: -; V: TRBV12-3/TRBV12-4; J: TRBJ2-5; DNA: TGTGCCAGCGCGGAGGACAGGATCGGGACCCAGTACTTC; CDR3: CASAEDRIGTQYF
D: -; size: many; V: TRBV7-9; J: TRBJ2-2; DNA: TGTGCCAGCAGCGGCAGGGGTCGGAGCACCGGGGAGCTGTTTTTT; CDR3: CASSGRGRSTGELFF
D: TRBD1; size: -; V: TRBV29-1; J: TRBJ1-2; DNA: TGCAGCGTTGGGGACAGTCCCACATACTATGGCTACACCTTC; CDR3: CSVGDSPTYYGYTF
D: -; size: many; V: TRBV20-1; J: TRBJ1-3; DNA: TGCAGTGCTAGAGAGTTCAAGGGATCTGGAAACACCATATATTTT; CDR3: CSAREFKGSGNTIYF
D: -; size: many; V: TRBV6-5; J: TRBJ1-2; DNA: TGTGCCAGCAGATTGACAGCATCTAACTATGGCTACACCTTC; CDR3: CASRLTASNYGYTF
D: TRBD1; size: many; V: TRBV18; J: TRBJ2-5; DNA: TGTGCCAGCTCACCGGGACAGTTGGACGAGACCCAGTACTTC; CDR3: CASSPGQLDETQYF
D: -; size: many; V: TRBV5-1; J: TRBJ1-2; DNA: TGCGCCAGCAGCTTGGCGGTAGGTGGCGGCTACACCTTC; CDR3: CASSLAVGGGYTF
D: -; size: once; V: TRBV5-1; J: TRBJ1-1; DNA: TGCGCCAGCACCCTACAAGGCGACCGATACACTGAAGCTTTCTTT; CDR3: CASTLQGDRYTEAFF
D: -; size: -; V: TRBV3-1; J: TRBJ2-7; DNA: TGTGCCAGCAGCCGTCGTCAGGGGGGGGAGCAGTACTTC; CDR3: CASSRRQGGEQYF
D: -; size: -; V: TRBV6-1; J: TRBJ2-4; DNA: TGTGCCAGCAGCCCCTATCTAGGGCCAGAGATGGGCCTAGCCAAAAACATTCAGTACTTC; CDR3: CASSPYLGPEMGLAKNIQYF
D: -; size: -; V: TRBV9; J: TRBJ1-1; DNA: TGTGCCAGCAGCGCCTCTGGAAACATGAACACTGAAGCTTTCTTT; CDR3: CASSASGNMNTEAFF
D: -; size: few; V: TRBV29-1; J: TRBJ1-2; DNA: TGCAGCGTTGGGGGGTTCGGCTACACCTTC; CDR3: CSVGGFGYTF
D: TRBD2; size: many; V: TRBV10-2; J: TRBJ2-1; DNA: TGCGCCAGCAGTGGACCGCTAGCGGGGGAGGGCAATGAGCAGTTCTTC; CDR3: CASSGPLAGEGNEQFF
D: TRBD2; size: -; V: TRBV7-2; J: TRBJ2-5; DNA: TGTGCCAGCAGCTTAGAGGCTAGCGGGGGGGTAAAGACCCAGTACTTC; CDR3: CASSLEASGGVKTQYF
D: -; size: many; V: TRBV12-3/TRBV12-4; J: TRBJ1-2; DNA: TGCGCCAGCAGCTTGCAGGGGAACTATGGCTACACCTTC; CDR3: CASSLQGNYGYTF
D: -; size: -; V: TRBV20-1; J: TRBJ2-7; DNA: TGCAGTGCCCATCGAGGGGCGTACGAGCAGTACTTC; CDR3: CSAHRGAYEQYF
D: -; size: -; V: TRBV5-6; J: TRBJ1-6; DNA: TGTGCCAGCAGCTTGGAAGGTATTCGGACTTCACCCCTCCACTTT; CDR3: CASSLEGIRTSPLHF
D: TRBD1; size: -; V: TRBV11-1; J: TRBJ1-6; DNA: TGTGCCAGCAGCATGCTTCCGGGACAGGGTATACCCTATAATTCACCCCTCCACTTT; CDR3: CASSMLPGQGIPYNSPLHF
D: TRBD1; size: many; V: TRBV6-5; J: TRBJ2-3; DNA: TGTGCCAGCAGTTTGACAGGGGGCCGGGGGGCAGATACGCAGTATTTT; CDR3: CASSLTGGRGADTQYF
D: -; size: few; V: TRBV12-3/TRBV12-4; J: TRBJ2-3; DNA: TGTGCCAGCAGTTCCACCCAGGACTCGATCACAGATACGCAGTATTTT; CDR3: CASSSTQDSITDTQYF
D: -; size: few; V: TRBV29-1; J: TRBJ1-1; DNA: TGCAGCGCCCCGAGGGGGAACACTGAAGCTTTCTTT; CDR3: CSAPRGNTEAFF
D: TRBD2; size: -; V: TRBV7-2; J: TRBJ2-7; DNA: TGTGCCAGCAGCAGGGATGATGCGGGGGGGCGGGAGCAGTACTTC; CDR3: CASSRDDAGGREQYF
D: -; size: few; V: TRBV6-2/TRBV6-3; J: TRBJ1-5; DNA: TGTGCCAGCAGTTCCTTTGCAGGGTATCAGCCCCAGCATTTT; CDR3: CASSSFAGYQPQHF
D: TRBD1; size: few; V: TRBV20-1; J: TRBJ1-2; DNA: TGCAGTGCTGTTGGACAGGCTAACTATGGCTACACCTTC; CDR3: CSAVGQANYGYTF
D: -; size: many; V: TRBV6-1; J: TRBJ2-5; DNA: TGTGCCAGTCGAACGGGGATATTCCAAGAGACCCAGTACTTC; CDR3: CASRTGIFQETQYF
D: -; size: many; V: TRBV12-3/TRBV12-4; J: TRBJ2-6; DNA: TGTGCCAGCAGTTCCGCAAGGACGACTGGGGCCAACGTCCTGACTTTC; CDR3: CASSSARTTGANVLTF
D: -; size: -; V: TRBV12-3/TRBV12-4; J: TRBJ1-3; DNA: TGTGCCAGCAGCCGACTCGGAAACACCATATATTTT; CDR3: CASSRLGNTIYF
D: -; size: few; V: TRBV24-1; J: TRBJ2-7; DNA: TGTGCCACCAGTGACGGCAGATCCTACGAGCAGTACTTC; CDR3: CATSDGRSYEQYF
D: -; size: few; V: TRBV9; J: TRBJ1-2; DNA: TGTGCCAGCAGCGTAGGGGCAGGGCAAAATGGCTACACCTTC; CDR3: CASSVGAGQNGYTF
D: TRBD2; size: few; V: TRBV20-1; J: TRBJ2-3; DNA: TGCAGTGCCACCGCCGGACTAGTCAGCACAGATACGCAGTATTTT; CDR3: CSATAGLVSTDTQYF
D: -; size: many; V: TRBV5-1; J: TRBJ1-6; DNA: TGCGCCAGCAGCCCCCGACTGGACGGGTTTAATTCACCCCTCCACTTT; CDR3: CASSPRLDGFNSPLHF
D: -; size: many; V: TRBV29-1; J: TRBJ2-1; DNA: TGCAGCGCTGCGGGCTGGAATGAGCAGTTCTTC; CDR3: CSAAGWNEQFF
D: TRBD2; size: many; V: TRBV7-2; J: TRBJ2-7; DNA: TGTGCCAGCAGCGACAATGCGGGGGGGGCTGTCTACGAGCAGTACTTC; CDR3: CASSDNAGGAVYEQYF
D: -; size: few; V: TRBV18; J: TRBJ2-1; DNA: TGTGCCAGCTCACCACCAGTCAGTTACAATGAGCAGTTCTTC; CDR3: CASSPPVSYNEQFF
D: -; size: -; V: TRBV20-1; J: TRBJ2-5; DNA: TGCAGTGCACCTCCCGATGACGGAGGGGAGACCCAGTACTTC; CDR3: CSAPPDDGGETQYF
D: -; size: -; V: TRBV20-1; J: TRBJ1-2; DNA: TGCAGTGCTAGGGTTGACACCGTTTATCGTTCTAACTATGGCTACACCTTC; CDR3: CSARVDTVYRSNYGYTF
D: -; size: few; V: TRBV20-1; J: TRBJ1-2; DNA: TGCAGTGCGCTTTACAGGCTTAACTATGGCTACACCTTC; CDR3: CSALYRLNYGYTF
D: TRBD1; size: -; V: TRBV7-9; J: TRBJ2-5; DNA: TGTGCCAGCAGCCAAGTTTCCCTACCACAGGGGAGGACCCAGTACTTC; CDR3: CASSQVSLPQGRTQYF